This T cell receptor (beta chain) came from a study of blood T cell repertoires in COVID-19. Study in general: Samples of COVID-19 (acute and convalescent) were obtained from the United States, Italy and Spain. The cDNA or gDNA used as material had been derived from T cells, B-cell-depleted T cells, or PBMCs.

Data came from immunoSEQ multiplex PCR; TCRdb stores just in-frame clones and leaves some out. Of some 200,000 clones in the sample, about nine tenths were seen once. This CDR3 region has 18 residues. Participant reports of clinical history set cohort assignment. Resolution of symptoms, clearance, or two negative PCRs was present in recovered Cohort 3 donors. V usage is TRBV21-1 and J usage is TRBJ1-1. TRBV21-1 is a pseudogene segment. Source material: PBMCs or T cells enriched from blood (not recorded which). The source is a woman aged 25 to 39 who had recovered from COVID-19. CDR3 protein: CASSEDDGQEGLNTEAFF. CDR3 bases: TGTGCCAGCAGCGAAGATGATGGGCAGGAGGGGCTGAACACTGAAGCTTTCTTT.